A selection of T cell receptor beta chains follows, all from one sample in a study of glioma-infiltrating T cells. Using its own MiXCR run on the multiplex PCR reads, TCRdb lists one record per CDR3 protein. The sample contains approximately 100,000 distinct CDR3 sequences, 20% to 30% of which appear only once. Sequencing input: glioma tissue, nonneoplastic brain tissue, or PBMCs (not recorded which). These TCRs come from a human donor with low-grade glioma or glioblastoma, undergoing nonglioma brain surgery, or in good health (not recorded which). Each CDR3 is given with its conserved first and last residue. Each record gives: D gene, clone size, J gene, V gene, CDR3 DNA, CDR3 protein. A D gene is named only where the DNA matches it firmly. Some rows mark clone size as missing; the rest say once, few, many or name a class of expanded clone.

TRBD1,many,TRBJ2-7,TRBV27,TGTGCCAGCAGATCAAACAGGGACAGCTACGAGCAGTACTTC,CASRSNRDSYEQYF
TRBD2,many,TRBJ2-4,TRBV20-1,TGCAGTGCTGAGGGACTAGCGGTAGCCAAAAACATTCAGTACTTC,CSAEGLAVAKNIQYF
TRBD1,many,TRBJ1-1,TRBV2,TGTGCCAGCAGACAGGACAGGTATAACACTGAAGCTTTCTTT,CASRQDRYNTEAFF
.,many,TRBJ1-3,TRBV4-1,TGCGCCAGCAGCCAATCGGACACGATCTCTGGAAACACCATATATTTT,CASSQSDTISGNTIYF
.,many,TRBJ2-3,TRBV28,TGTGCCAGCAGACGGGTGGGCCTACGAGATACGCAGTATTTT,CASRRVGLRDTQYF
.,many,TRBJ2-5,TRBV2,TGTGCCAGCAGTAGCGAAGGAGAGACCCAGTACTTC,CASSSEGETQYF
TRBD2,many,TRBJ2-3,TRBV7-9,TGTGCCAGCAGCTTATCAGCGGGACTTAATACGCAGTATTTT,CASSLSAGLNTQYF
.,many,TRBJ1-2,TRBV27,TGTGCCAGCAGTTTCAGGGTCCCTAACTATGGCTACACCTTC,CASSFRVPNYGYTF
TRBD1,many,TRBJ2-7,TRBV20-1,TGCAGTGCCACACCCGGGACAGGGGCTTACGAGCAGTACTTC,CSATPGTGAYEQYF
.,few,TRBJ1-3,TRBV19,TGTGCCAGTAGTATAGACCGGAGCTCTGGAAACACCATATATTTT,CASSIDRSSGNTIYF
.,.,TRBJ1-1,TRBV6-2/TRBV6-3,TGTGCCAGCAGTTACTCCCGCGGGAGGCAAGCCACTGAAGCTTTCTTT,CASSYSRGRQATEAFF
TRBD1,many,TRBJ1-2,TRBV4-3,TGCGCCAGCAGCCAAGAGGTGGGACAGTCCTATGGCTACACCTTC,CASSQEVGQSYGYTF
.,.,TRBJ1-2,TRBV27,TGTGCCAGCAGTTTTGAGCATGGGGCGCGTATCTATGGCTACACCTTC,CASSFEHGARIYGYTF
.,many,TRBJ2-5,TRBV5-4,TGTGCCAGCAGCTCCGGAAGGGAGACCCAGTACTTC,CASSSGRETQYF
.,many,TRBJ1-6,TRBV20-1,TGCAGTGCTAGAGTGGGGGGCGATTCACCCCTCCACTTT,CSARVGGDSPLHF
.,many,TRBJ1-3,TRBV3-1,TGTGCCAGCAGCCAGGGTAGTGGAAACACCATATATTTT,CASSQGSGNTIYF
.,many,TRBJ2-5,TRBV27,TGTGCCAGCAGTCCCCTCGGCCACCAAGAGACCCAGTACTTC,CASSPLGHQETQYF
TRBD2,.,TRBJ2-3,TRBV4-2,TGTGCCAGCGGGCGGGAGACGAGCACAGATACGCAGTATTTT,CASGRETSTDTQYF
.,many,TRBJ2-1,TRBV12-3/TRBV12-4,TGTGCCAGCAGCTGGAGCGCGAGCGATGAGCAGTTCTTC,CASSWSASDEQFF
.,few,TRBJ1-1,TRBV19,TGTGCCAGTAGTATAGACGGCTTTCTGGGGGCTTTCTTT,CASSIDGFLGAFF
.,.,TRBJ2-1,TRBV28,TGTGCCAGCAGTTTGCGCGGGATCTACAATGAGCAGTTCTTC,CASSLRGIYNEQFF
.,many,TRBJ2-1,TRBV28,TGTGCCAGCATTCCCCCAGGGTACAATGAGCAGTTCTTC,CASIPPGYNEQFF
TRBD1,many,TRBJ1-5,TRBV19,TGTGCCAGTAGTATCGACAGGGCCCAGCCCCAGCATTTT,CASSIDRAQPQHF
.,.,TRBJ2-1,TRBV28,TGTGCCAGCATCCCCCCCACTAGTGGGTACAATAAGCAGTTCTTC,CASIPPTSGYNKQFF
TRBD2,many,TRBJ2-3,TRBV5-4,TGTGCCAGCAGCCCGAGCGGGAGTAGAGGCACAGATACGCAGTATTTT,CASSPSGSRGTDTQYF
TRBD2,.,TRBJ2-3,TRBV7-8,TGTGCCGGCAGCCAAACCAGCGGGGGTTCCTCTAGCACAGATACGCAGTATTTT,CAGSQTSGGSSSTDTQYF
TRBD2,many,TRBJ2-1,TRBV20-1,TGCAGTGCCAGCGGGGACCGCTCCTACAATGAGCAGTTCTTC,CSASGDRSYNEQFF
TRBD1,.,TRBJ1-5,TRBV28,TGTGCCAGCAGTTTGTGGACAGGATCAAAGGAGCCCAAGCATTTT,CASSLWTGSKEPKHF
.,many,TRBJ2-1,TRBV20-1,TGCAGTGCTAGGAGCATCGGTGAGAGAAGGAAAGTGAATGAGCAGTTCTTC,CSARSIGERRKVNEQFF
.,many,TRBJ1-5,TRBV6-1,TGTGCCAGCAGTGCCGGGTATAGCAATCAGCCCCAGCATTTT,CASSAGYSNQPQHF
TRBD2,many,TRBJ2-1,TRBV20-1,TGCAGTGGACTAAAGCCTAGCGGGAGGGTGAGGGAGCAGTTCTTC,CSGLKPSGRVREQFF
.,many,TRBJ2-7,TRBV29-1,TGCAGCGGTATGGGGACTCGCGACTCCTACGAGCAGTACTTC,CSGMGTRDSYEQYF
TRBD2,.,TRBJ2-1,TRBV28,TGTGCCAGCACGAGACAGGGACTAGCGGGAGTCCATGAGCAGTTCTTC,CASTRQGLAGVHEQFF
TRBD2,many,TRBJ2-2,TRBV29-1,TGCAGCGGTGGACTAGCGGCAGGGGAGCTGTTTTTT,CSGGLAAGELFF